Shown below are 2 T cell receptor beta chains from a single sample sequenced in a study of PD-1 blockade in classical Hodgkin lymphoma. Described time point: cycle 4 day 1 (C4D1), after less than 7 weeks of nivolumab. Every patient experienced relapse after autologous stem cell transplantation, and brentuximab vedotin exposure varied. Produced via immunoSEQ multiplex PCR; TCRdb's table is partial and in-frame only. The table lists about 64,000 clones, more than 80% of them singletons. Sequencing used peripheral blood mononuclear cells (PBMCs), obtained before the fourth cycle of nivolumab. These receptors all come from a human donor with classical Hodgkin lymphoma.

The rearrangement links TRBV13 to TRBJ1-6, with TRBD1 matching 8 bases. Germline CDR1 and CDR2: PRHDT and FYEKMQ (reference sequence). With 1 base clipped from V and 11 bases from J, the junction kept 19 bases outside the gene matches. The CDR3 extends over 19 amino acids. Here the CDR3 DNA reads TGTGCCAGCAGCTTAGCGGGGTGGACAGGGCTAGGCGAACAGGCACCCCTCCACTTT. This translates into CASSLAGWTGLGEQAPLHF. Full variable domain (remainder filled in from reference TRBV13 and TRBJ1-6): AAGVIQSPRHLIKEKRETATLKCYPIPRHDTVYWYQQGPGQDPQFLISFYEKMQSDKGSIPDRFSAQQFSDYHSELNMSSLELGDSALYFCASSLAGWTGLGEQAPLHFGNGTRLTVT.

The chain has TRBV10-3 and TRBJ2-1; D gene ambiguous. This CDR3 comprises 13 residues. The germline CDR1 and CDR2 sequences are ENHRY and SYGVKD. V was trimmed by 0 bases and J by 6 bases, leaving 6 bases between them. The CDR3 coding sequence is TGTGCCATCAGTGAGTCGATCAGCAATGAGCAGTTCTTC. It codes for CAISESISNEQFF.